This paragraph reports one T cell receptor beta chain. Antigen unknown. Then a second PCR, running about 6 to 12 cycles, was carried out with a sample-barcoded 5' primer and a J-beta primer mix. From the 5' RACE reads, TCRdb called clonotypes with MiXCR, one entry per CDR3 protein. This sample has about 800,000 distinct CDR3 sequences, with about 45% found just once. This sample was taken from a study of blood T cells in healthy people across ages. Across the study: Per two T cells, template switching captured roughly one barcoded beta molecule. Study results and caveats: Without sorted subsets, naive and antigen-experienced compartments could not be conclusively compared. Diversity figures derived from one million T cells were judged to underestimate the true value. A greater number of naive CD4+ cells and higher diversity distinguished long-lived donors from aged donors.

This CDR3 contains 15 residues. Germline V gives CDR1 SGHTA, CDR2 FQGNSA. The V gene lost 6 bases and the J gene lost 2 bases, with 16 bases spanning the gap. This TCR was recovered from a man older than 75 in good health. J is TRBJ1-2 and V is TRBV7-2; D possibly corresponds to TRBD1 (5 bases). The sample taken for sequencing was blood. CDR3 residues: CASSPSRGFNYGYTF. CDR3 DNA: TGTGCCAGCAGTCCCTCCCGGGGGTTCAACTATGGCTACACCTTC. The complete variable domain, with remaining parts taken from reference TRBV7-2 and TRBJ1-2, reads GAGVSQSPSNKVTEKGKDVELRCDPISGHTALYWYRQSLGQGLEFLIYFQGNSAPDKSGLPSDRFSAERTGGSVSTLTIQRTQQEDSAVYLCASSPSRGFNYGYTFGSGTRLTVV.